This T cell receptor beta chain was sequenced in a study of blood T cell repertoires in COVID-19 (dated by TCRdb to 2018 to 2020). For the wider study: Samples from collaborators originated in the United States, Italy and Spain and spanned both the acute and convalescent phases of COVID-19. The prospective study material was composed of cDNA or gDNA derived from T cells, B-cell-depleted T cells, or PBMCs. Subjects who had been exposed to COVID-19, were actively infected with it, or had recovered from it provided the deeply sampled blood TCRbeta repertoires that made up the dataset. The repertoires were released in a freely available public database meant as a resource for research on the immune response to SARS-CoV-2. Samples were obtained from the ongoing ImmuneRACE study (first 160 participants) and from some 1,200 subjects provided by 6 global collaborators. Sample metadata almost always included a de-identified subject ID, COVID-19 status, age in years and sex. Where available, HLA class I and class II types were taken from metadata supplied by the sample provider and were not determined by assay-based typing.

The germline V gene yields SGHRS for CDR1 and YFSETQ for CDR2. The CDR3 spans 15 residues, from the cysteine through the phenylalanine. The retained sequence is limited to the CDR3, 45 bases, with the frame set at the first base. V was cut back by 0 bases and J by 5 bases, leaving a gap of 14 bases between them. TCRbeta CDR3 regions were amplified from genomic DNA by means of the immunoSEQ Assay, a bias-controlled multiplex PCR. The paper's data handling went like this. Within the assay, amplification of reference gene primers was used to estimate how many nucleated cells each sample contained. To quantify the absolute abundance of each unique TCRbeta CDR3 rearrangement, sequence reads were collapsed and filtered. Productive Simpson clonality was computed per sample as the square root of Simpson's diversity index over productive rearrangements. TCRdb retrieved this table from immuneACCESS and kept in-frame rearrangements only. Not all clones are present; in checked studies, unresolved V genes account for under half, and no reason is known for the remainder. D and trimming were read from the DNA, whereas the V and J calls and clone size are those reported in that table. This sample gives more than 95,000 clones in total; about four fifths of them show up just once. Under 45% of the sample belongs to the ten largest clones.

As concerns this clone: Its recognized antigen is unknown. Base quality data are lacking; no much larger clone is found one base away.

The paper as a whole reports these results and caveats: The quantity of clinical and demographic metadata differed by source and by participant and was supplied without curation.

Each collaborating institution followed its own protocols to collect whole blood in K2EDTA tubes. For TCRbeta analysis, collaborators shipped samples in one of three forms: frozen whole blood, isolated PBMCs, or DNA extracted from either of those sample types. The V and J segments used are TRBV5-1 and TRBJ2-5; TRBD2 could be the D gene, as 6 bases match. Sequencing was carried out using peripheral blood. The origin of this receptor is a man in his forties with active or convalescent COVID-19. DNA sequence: TGCGCCAGCAGCTTGGGAGGCGGGATCGGTGAGACCCAGTACTTC. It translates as CASSLGGGIGETQYF.